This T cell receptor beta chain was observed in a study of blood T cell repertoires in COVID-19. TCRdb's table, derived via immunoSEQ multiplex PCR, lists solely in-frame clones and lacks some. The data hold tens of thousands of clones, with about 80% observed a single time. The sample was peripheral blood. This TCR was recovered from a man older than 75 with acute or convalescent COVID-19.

This chain's CDR3 is CASSESLGRDNQPQHF. The CDR3 nucleotides are TGTGCCAGCAGTGAAAGTCTAGGGAGGGACAATCAGCCCCAGCATTTT. This chain links TRBV6-1 with TRBJ1-5; D uncertain. V was shortened by 2 bases and J by 3 bases, with 14 bases between the two germline ends. CDR3 length: 16 amino acids. The germline V gene encodes CDR1 MNHNS and CDR2 SASEGT.